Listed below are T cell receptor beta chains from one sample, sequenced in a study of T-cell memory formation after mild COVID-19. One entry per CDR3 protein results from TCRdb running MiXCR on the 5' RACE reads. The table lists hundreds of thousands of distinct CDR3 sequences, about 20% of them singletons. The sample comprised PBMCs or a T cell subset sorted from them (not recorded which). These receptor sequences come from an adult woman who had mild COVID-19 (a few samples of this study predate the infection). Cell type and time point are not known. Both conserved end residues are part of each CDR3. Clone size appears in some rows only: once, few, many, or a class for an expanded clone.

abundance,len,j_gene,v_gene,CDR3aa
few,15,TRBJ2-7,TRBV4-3,CASSQGLAGGLEQYF
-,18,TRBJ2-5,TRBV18,CASSPKAYVVAGKETQYF
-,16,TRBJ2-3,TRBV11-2,CASSHWDSQPSDTQYF
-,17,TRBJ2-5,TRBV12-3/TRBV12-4,CASSPRARGRFQETQYF
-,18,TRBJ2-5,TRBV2,CASSELNILAGGQETQYF
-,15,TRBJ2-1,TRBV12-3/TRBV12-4,CASRPDRDWKNEQFF
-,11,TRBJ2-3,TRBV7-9,CASVSTDTQYF
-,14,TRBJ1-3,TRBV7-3,CASSLAGPGNTIYF
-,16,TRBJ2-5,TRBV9,CASSLEPGQGQETQYF
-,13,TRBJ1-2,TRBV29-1,CSVPGGGNYGYTF
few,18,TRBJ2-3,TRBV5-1,CASSLSTSGGSWTDTQYF
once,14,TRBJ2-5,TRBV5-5,CASSLGGRDGTQYF
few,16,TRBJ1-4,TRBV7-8,CASSLVPQGAGEKLFF
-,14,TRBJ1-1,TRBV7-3,CASSTGGASTEAFF